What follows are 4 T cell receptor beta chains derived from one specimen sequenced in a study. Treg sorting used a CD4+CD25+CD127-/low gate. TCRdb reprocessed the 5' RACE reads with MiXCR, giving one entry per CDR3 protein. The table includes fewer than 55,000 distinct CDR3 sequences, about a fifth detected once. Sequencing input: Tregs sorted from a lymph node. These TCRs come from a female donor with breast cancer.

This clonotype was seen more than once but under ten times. The CDR3 loop reads CASSAGAELHF. CDR3 DNA: TGTGCCAGCAGCGCCGGGGCCGAACTCCACTTT. V usage is TRBV12-3 or TRBV12-4 and J usage is TRBJ1-6; possible D gene TRBD1, 5 bases. The V end lost 6 bases, the J end lost 16 bases, and 13 bases lay between the germline ends. There are 11 residues in the CDR3.

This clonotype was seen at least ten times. This CDR3 reads CASSYGSGSEQFF. The CDR3 nucleotides read TGTGCCAGCAGTTACGGTAGCGGGAGTGAGCAGTTCTTC. This chain connects TRBV6-5 to TRBJ2-1, with 9 bases lining up with TRBD2. Germline V lookup: CDR1 MNHEY, CDR2 SVGAGI. Losses at the gene ends were 2 bases for V and 9 bases for J; bases not matched to a gene: 2. The CDR3 runs to 13 residues.

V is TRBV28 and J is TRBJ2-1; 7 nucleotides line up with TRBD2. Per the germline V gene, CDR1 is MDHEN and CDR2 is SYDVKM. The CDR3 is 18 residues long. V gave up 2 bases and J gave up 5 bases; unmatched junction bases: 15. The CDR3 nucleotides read TGTGCCAGCAGTTTAATCGGTTTGGGGGGGAGTCCTGACAATGAGCAGTTCTTC. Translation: CASSLIGLGGSPDNEQFF.

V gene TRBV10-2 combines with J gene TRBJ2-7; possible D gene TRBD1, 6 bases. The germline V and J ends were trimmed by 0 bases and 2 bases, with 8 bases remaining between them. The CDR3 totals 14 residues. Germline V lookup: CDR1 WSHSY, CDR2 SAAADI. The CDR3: CASSESDRPYEQYF. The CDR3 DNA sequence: TGCGCCAGCAGTGAGTCGGACAGACCCTACGAGCAGTACTTC.